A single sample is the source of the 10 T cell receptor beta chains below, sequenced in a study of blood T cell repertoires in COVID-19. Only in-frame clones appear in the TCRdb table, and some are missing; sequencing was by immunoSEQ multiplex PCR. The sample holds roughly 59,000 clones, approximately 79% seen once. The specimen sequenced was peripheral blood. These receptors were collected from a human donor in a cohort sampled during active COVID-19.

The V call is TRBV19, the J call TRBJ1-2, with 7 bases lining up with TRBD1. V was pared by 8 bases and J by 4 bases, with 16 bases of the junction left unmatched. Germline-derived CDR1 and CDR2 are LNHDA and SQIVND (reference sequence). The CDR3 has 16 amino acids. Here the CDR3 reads CASGLQGMNRGYGYTF. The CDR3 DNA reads TGTGCCAGTGGTCTACAGGGGATGAATCGAGGCTATGGCTACACCTTC.

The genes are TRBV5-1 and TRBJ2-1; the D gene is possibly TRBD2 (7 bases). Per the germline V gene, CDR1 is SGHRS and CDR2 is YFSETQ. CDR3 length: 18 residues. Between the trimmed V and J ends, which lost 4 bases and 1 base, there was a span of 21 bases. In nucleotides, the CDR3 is TGCGCCAGCAGCGATAGACCACTACAGGGAGGGTCCTACAATGAGCAGTTCTTC. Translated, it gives CASSDRPLQGGSYNEQFF.

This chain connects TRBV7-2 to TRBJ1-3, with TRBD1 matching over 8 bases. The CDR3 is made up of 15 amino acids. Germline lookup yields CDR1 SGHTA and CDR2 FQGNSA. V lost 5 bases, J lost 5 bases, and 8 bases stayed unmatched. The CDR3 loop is CASSPTGGSRNTIYF. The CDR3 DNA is TGTGCCAGCAGCCCTACAGGGGGTAGTAGAAACACCATATATTTT.

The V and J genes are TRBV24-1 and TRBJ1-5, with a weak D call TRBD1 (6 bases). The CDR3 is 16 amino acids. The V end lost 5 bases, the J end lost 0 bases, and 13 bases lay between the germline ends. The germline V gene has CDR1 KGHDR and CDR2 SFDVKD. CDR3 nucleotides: TGTGCCACCAGTGGTACCCAGGGGCATAGCAATCAGCCCCAGCATTTT. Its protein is CATSGTQGHSNQPQHF.

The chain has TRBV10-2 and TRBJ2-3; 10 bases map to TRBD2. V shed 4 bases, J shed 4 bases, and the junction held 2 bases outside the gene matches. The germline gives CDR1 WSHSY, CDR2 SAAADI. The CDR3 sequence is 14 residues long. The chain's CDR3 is CASSGTSGADTQYF. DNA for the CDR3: TGCGCCAGCAGTGGGACTAGCGGAGCAGATACGCAGTATTTT.

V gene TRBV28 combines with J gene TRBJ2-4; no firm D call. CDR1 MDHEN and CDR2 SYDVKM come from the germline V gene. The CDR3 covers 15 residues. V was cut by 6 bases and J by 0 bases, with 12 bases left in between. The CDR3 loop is CASRIRSLAKNIQYF. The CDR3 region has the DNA TGTGCCAGCAGGATTAGGAGCTTAGCCAAAAACATTCAGTACTTC.

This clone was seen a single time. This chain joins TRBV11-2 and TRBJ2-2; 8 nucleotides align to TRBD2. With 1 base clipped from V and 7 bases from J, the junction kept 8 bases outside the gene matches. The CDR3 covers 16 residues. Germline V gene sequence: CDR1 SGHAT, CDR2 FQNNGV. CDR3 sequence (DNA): TGTGCCAGCAGCTTAGGCAGGTCTAGCGGGCTCGGGGAGCTGTTTTTT. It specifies CASSLGRSSGLGELFF.

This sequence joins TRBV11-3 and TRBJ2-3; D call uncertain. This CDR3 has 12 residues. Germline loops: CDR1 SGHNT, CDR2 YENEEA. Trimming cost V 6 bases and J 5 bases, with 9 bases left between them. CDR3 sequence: CASSRDGDTQYF. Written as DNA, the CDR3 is TGTGCCAGCAGTCGCGATGGAGATACGCAGTATTTT.

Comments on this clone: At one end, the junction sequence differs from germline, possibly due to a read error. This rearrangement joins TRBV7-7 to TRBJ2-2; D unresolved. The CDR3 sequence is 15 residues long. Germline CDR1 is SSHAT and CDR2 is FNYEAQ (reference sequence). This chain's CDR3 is CASSPAIQNTGELFF. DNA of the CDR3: TGTGCTAGCAGCCCCGCGATTCAGAACACCGGGGAGCTGTTTTTT.

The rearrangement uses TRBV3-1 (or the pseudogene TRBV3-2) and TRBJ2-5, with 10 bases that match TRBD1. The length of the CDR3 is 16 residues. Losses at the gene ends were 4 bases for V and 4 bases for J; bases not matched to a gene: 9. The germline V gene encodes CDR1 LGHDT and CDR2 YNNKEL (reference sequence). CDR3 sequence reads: CASSRAGTGVLETQYF. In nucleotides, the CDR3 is TGTGCCAGCAGCCGAGCCGGGACAGGGGTTTTAGAGACCCAGTACTTC.